The 30 T cell receptor beta chains reported below all come from one sample, sequenced in a study of blood T cell repertoires in COVID-19. Profiling relied on immunoSEQ multiplex PCR, and the TCRdb table lists in-frame clones only, not all of them. This table holds a few hundred thousand clones, approximately 89% found once. Sequencing was done on a sample of peripheral blood. The receptors were sampled from a woman in her forties or fifties with COVID-19, enrolled during active disease.

This clone was seen just once. The rearrangement links TRBV28 to TRBJ2-3; 7 positions agree with TRBD2. The germline gives CDR1 MDHEN, CDR2 SYDVKM. The length of the CDR3 is 14 residues. V shed 3 bases, J shed 5 bases, and the junction held 5 bases outside the gene matches. The CDR3 loop reads CASSFSGAVDTQYF. The CDR3 DNA is TGTGCCAGCAGTTTCAGCGGGGCGGTAGATACGCAGTATTTT.

The chain couples TRBV5-3 to TRBJ2-7, with 7 bases fitting TRBD2. TRBV5-3 is assigned to the ORF class and has an uncertain function. The CDR3 consists of 14 residues. With 3 bases clipped from V and 2 bases from J, the junction kept 5 bases outside the gene matches. The CDR3 here is CARSWSGATYEQYF. The CDR3 bases are TGTGCCAGAAGCTGGAGCGGGGCCACCTACGAGCAGTACTTC.

CDR3 region: CASRPGGTENEQFF. The DNA of the CDR3 is TGTGCCAGCAGACCAGGGGGGACTGAAAATGAGCAGTTCTTC. This sequence joins TRBV27 and TRBJ2-1; a possible D gene is TRBD1 (7 bases). V lost 6 bases and J 7 bases, leaving 16 bases between the germline ends. Germline V gives CDR1 MNHEY, CDR2 SMNVEV (reference sequence). This CDR3 region has 14 residues.

The V gene is TRBV4-1, the J gene TRBJ1-1, with D maybe TRBD1 (5 bases). The CDR3 is 16 amino acids. Trimming removed 0 bases from V and 4 bases from J, with 15 bases in between. CDR1 and CDR2 from the germline V gene are MGHRA and YSYEKL. CDR3 residues: CASSQDWGDEGTEAFF. The CDR3 region has the DNA TGCGCCAGCAGCCAAGATTGGGGGGATGAGGGCACTGAAGCTTTCTTT.

The rearrangement joins TRBV30 to TRBJ2-3; 13 bases match TRBD2. The CDR3 covers 19 residues. The germline CDR1 and CDR2 sequences are GTSNPN and SVGIG (reference sequence). V shed 0 bases, J shed 0 bases, and the junction held 9 bases outside the gene matches. DNA of the CDR3: TGTGCCTGGAGTGTACGGGGACTAGCGGGGAACCCTAGCACAGATACGCAGTATTTT. Amino acids: CAWSVRGLAGNPSTDTQYF.

The chain links TRBV9 to TRBJ2-2, with D perhaps matching TRBD1 (6 bases). The CDR3 consists of 18 residues. V lost 4 bases, J lost 0 bases, and 19 bases lay in between. CDR1 is SGDLS and CDR2 is YYNGEE in the germline V gene. The CDR3 nucleotides are TGTGCCAGCAGCCCTGGTCATGCCGGGACAACGAACACCGGGGAGCTGTTTTTT. This sequence encodes CASSPGHAGTTNTGELFF.

The V gene is TRBV5-1, the J gene TRBJ1-2; D uncertain. V gave up 3 bases and J gave up 3 bases, with 6 bases separating them. There are 12 residues in the CDR3. Per germline, CDR1 SGHRS and CDR2 YFSETQ. The CDR3 region has the DNA TGCGCCAGCAGCTACGGGGACTATGGCTACACCTTC. It specifies CASSYGDYGYTF. Together with reference TRBV5-1 and TRBJ1-2, the CDR3 gives the full variable domain: KAGVTQTPRYLIKTRGQQVTLSCSPISGHRSVSWYQQTPGQGLQFLFEYFSETQRNKGNFPGRFSGRQFSNSRSEMNVSTLELGDSALYLCASSYGDYGYTFGSGTRLTVV.

The chain joins TRBV5-1 to TRBJ1-3; a weak D match, TRBD1 (6 bases). Trimming left V 4 bases short and J 0 bases short, with 11 bases between. Per the germline V gene, CDR1 is SGHRS and CDR2 is YFSETQ. The CDR3 has 15 amino acids. This CDR3 reads CASSPGHLSGNTIYF. The CDR3 coding sequence is TGCGCCAGCAGCCCGGGACATCTCTCTGGAAACACCATATATTTT.

This chain links TRBV18 with TRBJ1-4; 7 nucleotides agree with TRBD1. Germline assignment: CDR1 KGHSH and CDR2 LQKENI. The V segment lost 6 bases and the J segment 5 bases; nucleotides outside the gene matches: 6. The CDR3 runs to 14 residues. CDR3 nucleotide sequence: TGTGCCAGCTCCCCGGGACAGAGAAATGAAAAACTGTTTTTT. Protein: CASSPGQRNEKLFF.

The genes are TRBV6-1 and TRBJ1-2, with a weak D call TRBD1 (6 bases). V was shortened by 2 bases and J by 5 bases, with 18 bases between the two germline ends. The CDR3 contains 16 residues. Germline-derived CDR1 and CDR2 are MNHNS and SASEGT. The CDR3 region is CASSELGDTLPYGYTF. DNA for the CDR3: TGTGCCAGCAGTGAATTGGGGGACACCTTACCTTATGGCTACACCTTC.

The chain carries TRBV12-3 or TRBV12-4 and TRBJ1-1; D remains ambiguous. Trimming took off 4 bases at V and 11 bases at J, with 11 bases between the two ends. The CDR3 has 11 residues. CDR3 in amino acids: CASSYGSEAFF. CDR3 nucleotide sequence: TGTGCCAGCAGTTACGGCAGCGAGGCTTTCTTT.

The rearrangement links TRBV28 to TRBJ1-2; unclear D gene. Germline assignment: CDR1 MDHEN and CDR2 SYDVKM. CDR3 length: 14 residues. V was pared by 2 bases and J by 0 bases, with 7 bases between. In DNA form, the CDR3 reads TGTGCCAGCAGTTTAGAGGTATCTAACTATGGCTACACCTTC. It codes for CASSLEVSNYGYTF.

The chain links TRBV7-2 to TRBJ2-3, with D possibly TRBD1 on 5 matching bases. Trimming cost V 5 bases and J 6 bases, with 12 bases left between them. Germline V CDR1 and CDR2: SGHTA, FQGNSA. This CDR3 comprises 13 residues. This chain's CDR3 is CASSPPGPDTQYF. CDR3 nucleotide sequence: TGTGCCAGCAGCCCGCCAGGGCCTGATACGCAGTATTTT. Complete variable domain (other parts from reference TRBV7-2 and TRBJ2-3): GAGVSQSPSNKVTEKGKDVELRCDPISGHTALYWYRQSLGQGLEFLIYFQGNSAPDKSGLPSDRFSAERTGGSVSTLTIQRTQQEDSAVYLCASSPPGPDTQYFGPGTRLTVL.

This clone was seen a single time. The chain combines TRBV25-1 with TRBJ1-1, with D maybe TRBD1 (6 bases). The V gene lost 2 bases and the J gene lost 6 bases, with 10 bases spanning the gap. Germline V gene lookup returns CDR1 MGHDK and CDR2 SYGVNS. The CDR3 runs 13 residues. CDR3 loop: CASSELTGPEAFF. CDR3 DNA sequence: TGTGCCAGCAGTGAACTGACAGGCCCTGAAGCTTTCTTT.

This chain uses TRBV4-2 with TRBJ1-1, with D uncertain. CDR1 and CDR2 from the germline V gene are LGHNA and YNFKEQ. The CDR3 length is 12 residues. V lost 3 bases and J lost 2, with 4 bases in between. Here the CDR3 reads CASSHINTEAFF. The CDR3 DNA is TGTGCCAGCAGCCATATAAACACTGAAGCTTTCTTT.

The rearrangement uses TRBV2 and TRBJ2-3, with 9 bases fitting TRBD1. With 8 bases clipped from V and 5 bases from J, the junction kept 11 bases outside the gene matches. Germline lookup yields CDR1 SNHLY and CDR2 FYNNEI. CDR3 length equals 15 residues. CDR3 in DNA: TGTGCCAGCCATTGGTTGGGACAGGGCGGAGATACGCAGTATTTT. Protein: CASHWLGQGGDTQYF.

The V gene is TRBV7-3, the J gene TRBJ2-3; unclear D gene. Looked up from germline, CDR1 is SGHTA and CDR2 is FQGTGA. V was trimmed by 5 bases and J by 1 base, leaving 10 bases between them. The CDR3 totals 14 residues. As DNA, the CDR3 is TGTGCCAGCAGCCAAGATAGTGGCACAGATACGCAGTATTTT. Translated: CASSQDSGTDTQYF.

This clone occurred once. The chain carries TRBV5-6 and TRBJ1-3, with 9 bases matching TRBD1. V trimming: 4 bases; J trimming: 4 bases; junction bases outside the gene matches: 6. This CDR3 contains 15 residues. CDR1 SGHDT and CDR2 YYEEEE come from the germline V gene. CDR3 in amino acids: CASSEGQGNGNTIYF. CDR3 DNA sequence: TGTGCCAGCAGCGAAGGACAGGGGAACGGAAACACCATATATTTT.

This sequence joins TRBV10-3 and TRBJ1-2; TRBD1 might be the D (5 bases). CDR1 and CDR2 (germline): ENHRY, SYGVKD. CDR3 size: 12 residues. Trimming pared 5 bases from V and 6 bases from J, leaving 10 bases between. The DNA of the CDR3 is TGTGCCATCAGTAGAGGGACTAATGGCTACACCTTC. Translated: CAISRGTNGYTF.

This clone was seen only once. V usage is TRBV11-2 and J usage is TRBJ2-2, with 9 bases matching TRBD1. The length of the CDR3 is 17 residues. Looked up from germline, CDR1 is SGHAT and CDR2 is FQNNGV. V dropped 4 bases and J dropped 6; count of bases not matched to a gene: 12. The CDR3: CASSSRGDRAGAGELFF. As DNA, the CDR3 is TGTGCCAGCAGCTCCCGTGGGGACAGGGCAGGGGCCGGGGAGCTGTTTTTT.

This chain joins TRBV28 and TRBJ1-5, with 9 bases matching TRBD1. Losses at the gene ends were 6 bases for V and 5 bases for J; bases not matched to a gene: 5. The CDR3 is 14 amino acids. Looked up from germline, CDR1 is MDHEN and CDR2 is SYDVKM. CDR3 bases: TGTGCCAGCAGACCCACAGGGGGCGATCAGCCCCAGCATTTT. Protein sequence: CASRPTGGDQPQHF.

The J gene is TRBJ2-3, the V gene TRBV30; 10 nucleotides agree with TRBD2. Germline CDR1 reads GTSNPN; CDR2 reads SVGIG (reference sequence). The CDR3 is 17 residues long. V shed 5 bases, J shed 0 bases, and the junction held 11 bases outside the gene matches. The DNA of the CDR3 is TGTGCCTGGGAGCTAGCGGGGGCAAGGGGGAGCACAGATACGCAGTATTTT. This encodes CAWELAGARGSTDTQYF. The variable domain in full, with the rest retrieved from reference TRBV30 and TRBJ2-3, is SQTIHQWPATLVQPVGSPLSLECTVEGTSNPNLYWYRQAAGRGLQLLFYSVGIGQISSEVPQNLSASRPQDRQFILSSKKLLLSDSGFYLCAWELAGARGSTDTQYFGPGTRLTVL.

The J gene is TRBJ1-2, the V gene TRBV7-9; tentative D call: TRBD1 (6 bases). The germline gives CDR1 SEHNR, CDR2 FQNEAQ (reference sequence). The germline V and J ends were trimmed by 1 base and 6 bases, with 9 bases remaining between them. The CDR3 is 13 residues long. CDR3 loop: CASSLVAGDGYTF. CDR3 DNA sequence: TGTGCCAGCAGCTTAGTAGCAGGGGATGGCTACACCTTC.

This clone was seen only once. This chain links TRBV6-1 with TRBJ2-6, with D possibly TRBD2 on 6 matching bases. The germline CDR1 and CDR2 sequences are MNHNS and SASEGT. CDR3 length: 18 residues. V lost 4 bases and J 1 base, leaving 17 bases between the germline ends. The CDR3 DNA follows: TGTGCCAGCAGTGCTCCGGAACTAGCCTCTTCTGGGGCCAACGTCCTGACTTTC. Translated: CASSAPELASSGANVLTF.

This clone has a single count. The J gene is TRBJ2-3, the V gene TRBV7-3, with D possibly matching TRBD2 (6 bases). Deletions cut 3 bases from V and 1 base from J, with 8 bases between. CDR3 size: 14 residues. The germline CDR1 and CDR2 sequences are SGHTA and FQGTGA. The DNA of the CDR3 is TGTGCCAGCAGCTTTAGCGGTGGCACAGATACGCAGTATTTT. Its protein product is CASSFSGGTDTQYF.

As to this clone: At the DNA level, this CDR3 is encoded by other sequences in the same sample as well. V is TRBV9 and J is TRBJ1-2; the D gene is possibly TRBD1 (5 bases). CDR3 length: 11 amino acids. CDR1 SGDLS and CDR2 YYNGEE come from the germline V gene. V lost 3 bases to trimming and J lost 6 bases, with 6 bases between them. CDR3 in DNA: TGTGCCAGCAGCGCGGGGGATGGCTACACCTTC. Its translation: CASSAGDGYTF.

The genes are TRBV30 and TRBJ1-1; D call uncertain. V was shortened by 0 bases and J by 4 bases, with 9 bases between the two germline ends. Germline values: CDR1 GTSNPN, CDR2 SVGIG (reference sequence). This CDR3 contains 13 residues. CDR3 bases: TGTGCCTGGAGTGTACGGGAGGGCACTGAAGCTTTCTTT. Its protein product is CAWSVREGTEAFF.

V gene TRBV7-6 combines with J gene TRBJ1-5, with D maybe TRBD1 (5 bases). V lost 8 bases, J lost 5 bases, and 19 bases lay in between. The CDR3 is 15 amino acids. Germline assignment: CDR1 SGHVS and CDR2 FNYEAQ. This CDR3 is CASSTGVDRDQPQHF. The CDR3 nucleotides read TGTGCCAGCTCAACGGGGGTAGACCGTGATCAGCCCCAGCATTTT.

This sequence joins TRBV10-2 and TRBJ2-1; 7 bases are shared with TRBD1. From germline, CDR1 is WSHSY and CDR2 SAAADI. Losses at the gene ends were 6 bases for V and 8 bases for J; bases not matched to a gene: 4. CDR3 length: 12 amino acids. The CDR3 protein is CASREQGHEQFF. The CDR3 bases are TGCGCCAGCAGGGAACAGGGGCATGAGCAGTTCTTC.

The rearrangement uses TRBV9 and TRBJ2-2; the match to TRBD1 covers 10 bases. V was pared by 7 bases and J by 2 bases, with 2 bases of the junction left unmatched. This CDR3 has 14 amino acids. Germline CDR1 reads SGDLS; CDR2 reads YYNGEE. The DNA for the CDR3 is TGTGCCAGCGACAGGGGGCCCAACACCGGGGAGCTGTTTTTT. It is translated as CASDRGPNTGELFF.